Described below is a single T cell receptor beta chain sequence and its context. Per germline, CDR1 SGHVS and CDR2 FQNEAQ. V was shortened by 5 bases and J by 5 bases, with 13 bases between the two germline ends. This CDR3 has 14 residues. The data were taken from a study of blood T cell repertoires in COVID-19. About the study: The origin of the acute and convalescent COVID-19 samples was the United States, Italy and Spain. PBMCs, B-cell-depleted T cells, or T cells were the source of the cDNA or gDNA that made up the material.

Authors' data handling: The assay estimated nucleated cells by amplifying reference gene primers. Profiling relied on immunoSEQ multiplex PCR, and the TCRdb table lists in-frame clones only, not all of them. The V and J calls and clone size were taken over from that table, and D and trimming were inferred from the DNA. Of 250,000 to 300,000 clones listed, approximately 90% were seen once; the top ten hold 0.99%. The clonotype originates from a woman between 35 and 50 years old who had recovered from COVID-19. The chain uses TRBV7-8 and TRBJ1-3; D ambiguous. Specimen: peripheral blood. The CDR3 loop reads CASSQPGRRNTIYF. Written as DNA, the CDR3 is TGTGCCAGCAGCCAGCCGGGAAGAAGAAACACCATATATTTT.